One and the same sample provided the 14 T cell receptor beta chains below, sequenced in a study of T cells in Graves' hyperthyroidism and ophthalmopathy. TCR beta CDR3 sequences were amplified from RNA transcripts. First-round RT-PCR targeting the TCR CDR3 was performed with the HTBI primer set. In TCRdb, the multiplex PCR reads were re-called with MiXCR into one record per CDR3 protein. The sample yields about 290,000 distinct CDR3 sequences, approximately 19% seen once. Specimen: blood. The receptors were sampled from a man aged 50-59 years with Graves' ophthalmopathy.

This clonotype was seen at least ten times. This chain links TRBV20-1 with TRBJ2-5, with 12 bases matching TRBD2. The CDR3 length is 16 residues. Per germline, CDR1 DFQATT and CDR2 SNEGSKA (reference sequence). CDR3 loop: CSTIGTSGLFRETQYF. CDR3 coding DNA: TGCAGCACTATCGGGACTAGCGGGCTTTTTAGGGAGACCCAGTACTTC.

The chain carries TRBV9 and TRBJ2-2; TRBD2 might be the D (6 bases). Germline V CDR1 and CDR2: SGDLS, YYNGEE. Trimming removed 0 bases from V and 7 bases from J, with 10 bases in between. The CDR3 length is 14 residues. The CDR3 spells CASSVATEGGELFF. DNA of the CDR3: TGTGCCAGCAGCGTAGCTACGGAGGGCGGGGAGCTGTTTTTT.

This clonotype was counted ten times or more. CDR3 coding DNA: TGTGCCACCAGCAGGGAAAGGACACCGAACACTGAAGCTTTCTTT. Translating gives CATSRERTPNTEAFF. The chain uses TRBV15 and TRBJ1-1; possible D gene TRBD1, 5 bases. Per germline, CDR1 LNHNV and CDR2 YYDKDF (reference sequence). Between the trimmed V and J ends, which lost 3 bases and 1 base, there was a span of 12 bases. CDR3 length: 15 residues.

This clonotype was picked up many times. This chain connects TRBV30 to TRBJ1-6; D gene ambiguous. Germline V lookup: CDR1 GTSNPN, CDR2 SVGIG (reference sequence). The CDR3 runs 14 residues. Trimming took 1 base from V and 6 from J, leaving 10 bases between them. DNA of the CDR3: TGTGCCTGGAGTGAAAGACCGATTAATTCACCCCTCCACTTT. It translates to CAWSERPINSPLHF.

This clonotype was detected many times. The chain combines TRBV6-1 with TRBJ1-6; a possible D gene is TRBD1 (6 bases). The CDR3 totals 15 residues. V shed 8 bases and J shed 4 bases, with 15 bases lying between them. Germline V gene sequence: CDR1 MNHNS, CDR2 SASEGT. CDR3 sequence (DNA): TGTGCCAGCCGGTTCTCTACAGGGTATAATTCACCCCTCCACTTT. It translates to CASRFSTGYNSPLHF.

Note on this clonotype: Compared with germline, one end of the junction differs, possibly owing to a read error. CDR3 amino acids: CTSSTRGSYNEQFF. CDR3 nucleotides: TGTACCAGTAGTACCAGGGGGTCCTACAATGAGCAGTTCTTC. The rearrangement links TRBV19 to TRBJ2-1; TRBD1 agrees at 7 bases. CDR1 and CDR2 (germline): LNHDA, SQIVND (reference sequence). This CDR3 comprises 14 residues.

This clonotype showed up many times. The chain couples TRBV28 to TRBJ1-5; D perhaps matches TRBD1 (6 bases). V was trimmed by 6 bases and J by 3 bases, leaving 21 bases between them. This CDR3 region has 17 residues. CDR1 is MDHEN and CDR2 is SYDVKM in the germline V gene. CDR3 nucleotides: TGTGCCAGCAGAGTCATCGCTACAGGGCCCCCCAATCAGCCCCAGCATTTT. Translating it yields CASRVIATGPPNQPQHF.

The rearrangement uses TRBV24-1 and TRBJ2-3, with no clear D. Germline CDR1 reads KGHDR; CDR2 reads SFDVKD. The V end was cut by 5 bases, the J end by 2 bases, with 4 bases between. The CDR3 is 12 residues long. CDR3 bases: TGTGCCACCAGTGCTTCCACAGATACGCAGTATTTT. It specifies CATSASTDTQYF.

The chain carries TRBV18 and TRBJ2-3, with 9 nucleotides matching TRBD1. The V and J ends lost 3 bases and 3 bases, in that order; junction bases with no gene match: 4. The CDR3 extends over 15 amino acids. Germline V lookup: CDR1 KGHSH, CDR2 LQKENI. CDR3 nucleotide sequence: TGTGCCAGCTCACCTGGACAGGGGACGACAGATACGCAGTATTTT. It is translated as CASSPGQGTTDTQYF.

This clonotype was seen ten or more times. The chain uses TRBV28 and TRBJ1-1; 10 nucleotides agree with TRBD1. This CDR3 has 15 residues. CDR1 is MDHEN, CDR2 SYDVKM, per germline. J lost 3 bases, V lost 3 bases, and 4 bases had no gene match. The CDR3 loop reads CASSFIGQGDTEAFF. As DNA, the CDR3 is TGTGCCAGCAGTTTTATAGGACAGGGGGACACTGAAGCTTTCTTT.

This clonotype was observed at least ten times. The chain employs TRBV11-2 and TRBJ2-3, with TRBD2 matching 7 bases. Germline values: CDR1 SGHAT, CDR2 FQNNGV. The CDR3 is made up of 14 amino acids. The trim removed 2 bases at V and 10 bases at J, leaving 9 bases unmatched. Written as DNA, the CDR3 is TGTGCCAGCAGCTTACCGATAATTAGCGGGTCGCAGTATTTT. Its protein product is CASSLPIISGSQYF.

The chain joins TRBV3-1 to TRBJ1-6; perhaps TRBD1 as D (5 bases). This CDR3 is 16 amino acids long. From germline, CDR1 is LGHDT and CDR2 YNNKEL (reference sequence). Trimming shortened V by 2 bases and J by 7 bases, and 15 bases separated the two germline ends. CDR3 nucleotide sequence: TGTGCCAGCAGCCAACACCCCGGGACTCTAAATTCACCCCTCCACTTT. Protein sequence: CASSQHPGTLNSPLHF.

This clonotype was observed many times. The rearrangement uses TRBV3-1 and TRBJ2-3, with 8 nucleotides matching TRBD2. Trimming took 4 bases from V and 4 from J; bases not matched to a gene: 7. The CDR3 extends over 15 amino acids. The germline CDR1 and CDR2 sequences are LGHDT and YNNKEL (reference sequence). Here the CDR3 DNA reads TGTGCCAGCAGCCCTAAAGGCGGGAGGTCAGATACGCAGTATTTT. It is translated as CASSPKGGRSDTQYF.

This clonotype was seen repeatedly, ten times or more. This CDR3 is CASRGTGSNQPQHF. The CDR3 DNA sequence: TGTGCCAGCAGGGGGACAGGGAGCAATCAGCCCCAGCATTTT. This rearrangement joins TRBV28 to TRBJ1-5; 9 bases are a match to TRBD1. V shed 6 bases and J 1 base; nucleotides not matched to a gene: 1. CDR1 and CDR2 (germline): MDHEN, SYDVKM. The CDR3 length is 14 residues.